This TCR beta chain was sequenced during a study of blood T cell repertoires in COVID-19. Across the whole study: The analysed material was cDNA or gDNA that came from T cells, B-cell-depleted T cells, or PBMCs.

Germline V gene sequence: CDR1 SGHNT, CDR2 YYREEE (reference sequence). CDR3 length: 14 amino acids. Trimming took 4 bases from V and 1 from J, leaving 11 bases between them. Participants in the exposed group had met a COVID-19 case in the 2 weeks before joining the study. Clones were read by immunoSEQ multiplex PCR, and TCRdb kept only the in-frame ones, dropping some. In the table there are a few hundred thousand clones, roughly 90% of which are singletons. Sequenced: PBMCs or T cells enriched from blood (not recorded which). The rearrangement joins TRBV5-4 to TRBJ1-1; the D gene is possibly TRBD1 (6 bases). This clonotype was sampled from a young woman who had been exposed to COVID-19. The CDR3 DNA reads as TGTGCCAGCAGCCAAACGGACAGGAACACTGAAGCTTTCTTT. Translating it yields CASSQTDRNTEAFF.